This T cell receptor (beta chain) emerged from a study of CXCR4 blockade with PD-1 therapy in pancreatic cancer (dated by TCRdb to the late 2010s). Context from the whole study: The study analyzed resected pancreatic ductal adenocarcinoma using both multiplex immunohistochemistry and TCRbeta immunosequencing, alongside ex vivo slice culture that tested PD-1 and CXCR4 blockade. To look at intratumoral heterogeneity, the researchers TCR-sequenced two geographically distinct regions from each of about six tumors. Points the paper makes about the study in general: Only TCRbeta chains were sequenced, so true antigen-specificity overlap of convergent dominant clones remained unconfirmed pending paired alpha-beta single-cell sequencing. Although tumors showed clonal expansion, with a mean productive clonality of 0.14 compared with around 0.051 in healthy blood, clonality was not correlated with survival. A strong correlation was found between the frequency of an amino acid clone and the number of distinct nucleotide rearrangements encoding that clone, which suggests convergent selection driven by common tumor antigens.

Using the immunoSEQ Assay at Adaptive Biotechnologies, the researchers immunosequenced TCRbeta CDR3 regions from the extracted DNA. The study's processing was this. To quantify the absolute abundance of each unique TCRbeta CDR3, sequences were collapsed and filtered. Clonality was calculated as 1 minus Pielou's evenness, with only productive in-frame rearrangements included in the computation. Regional overlap was measured by following the top 100 nucleotide rearrangements across paired samples, and the Morisita index was used to compare paired samples with unrelated samples. The immunoSEQ Rearrangement Details tool was used to assess convergence of nucleotide rearrangements onto identical amino acid sequences. In TCRdb, the immuneACCESS table is reduced to in-frame sequences with V and J assigned. These tables do not hold every clone; where another copy was compared, an unresolved V gene accounts for under half, and the others remain unexplained. V and J calls and clone size come straight from that table; D and trimming were deduced from the DNA. The sample includes nearly 6,000 clones, with less than 40% observed a single time. Around 13% of the sample comes from the top ten.

The patients who supplied the archived tumor blocks had received no neoadjuvant therapy before resection. For the preserved-tissue arm, the study drew on some 29 surgical resection samples taken from 24 pancreatic ductal adenocarcinoma patients who had not been treated previously. For the resection arm, ten 5-micron curls of FFPE tumor adjacent to the multiplex immunohistochemistry slide were used for DNA extraction. Comments on this clone: Its cognate antigen has yet to be identified. Base qualities are missing; no much larger clone stands one base away.

The clonotype originates from a human donor with pancreatic ductal adenocarcinoma. The sample was tumor tissue.

The nucleotide sequence reads as follows: TGTGCCAGCGGACGACACGGGTCCTACAATGAGCAGTTCTTC. This translates into CASGRHGSYNEQFF. The rearrangement combines TRBV28 with TRBJ2-1; no confident D gene assignment can be made. According to the germline V gene, CDR1 reads MDHEN and CDR2 reads SYDVKM. The CDR3 runs 14 residues from the cysteine to the phenylalanine. Just CDR3 DNA is preserved here, 42 bases in frame from base 1. Cut back by 8 bases and 1 base, the V and J ends lie 12 bases apart.